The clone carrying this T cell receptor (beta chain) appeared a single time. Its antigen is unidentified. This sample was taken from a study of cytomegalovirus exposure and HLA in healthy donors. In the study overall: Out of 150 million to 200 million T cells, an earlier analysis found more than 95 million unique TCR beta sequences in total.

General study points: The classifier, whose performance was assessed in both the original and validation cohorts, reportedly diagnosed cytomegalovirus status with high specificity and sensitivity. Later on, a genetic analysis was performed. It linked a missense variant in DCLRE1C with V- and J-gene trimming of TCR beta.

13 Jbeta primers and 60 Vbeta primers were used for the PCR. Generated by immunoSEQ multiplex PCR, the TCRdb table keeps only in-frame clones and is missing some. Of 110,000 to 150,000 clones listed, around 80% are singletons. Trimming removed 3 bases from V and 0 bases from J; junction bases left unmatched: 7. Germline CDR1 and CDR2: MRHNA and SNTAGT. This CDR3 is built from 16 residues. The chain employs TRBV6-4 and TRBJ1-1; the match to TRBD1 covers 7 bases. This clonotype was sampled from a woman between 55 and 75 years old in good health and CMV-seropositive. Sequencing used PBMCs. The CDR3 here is CASSDGTETMNTEAFF. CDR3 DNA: TGTGCCAGCAGTGATGGGACAGAGACAATGAACACTGAAGCTTTCTTT.